There are a few counts of the clone carrying this T cell receptor beta chain. Its antigen is currently unknown. Trimming stripped 4 bases from V and 5 bases from J, with 15 bases between. Germline values: CDR1 SGDLS, CDR2 YYNGEE. There are 14 residues in the CDR3. The method was immunoSEQ multiplex PCR; TCRdb's version includes in-frame clones alone and lacks a portion of them. The table shows about 46,000 clones, with about 87% occurring only once. This entry belongs to a study of OX40 agonist ivuxolimab in advanced cancers. Study-wide background: Ivuxolimab, an agonistic anti-OX40 (CD134) antibody, was given to patients. People who had prior anti-PD-1, anti-PD-L1 or anti-CTLA-4 therapy could take part, and under 45% had some. Partial responses occurred in three patients (one hepatocellular carcinoma, two cutaneous melanoma). Study observations and caveats: Clonal expansion from baseline to week 6 occurred in both CD4+ and CD8+ T cells.

The source was CD4+ or CD8+ T cells sorted from blood, collected in a trial of the OX40 agonist ivuxolimab. This rearrangement joins TRBV9 to TRBJ1-2, with TRBD1 as a possible D gene (6 bases). The receptor comes from an adult with an advanced solid tumor such as melanoma, head and neck, liver or kidney cancer. CDR3 sequence (DNA): TGTGCCAGCAGCCCACGGACAGACCATTATGGCTACACCTTC. Encoded protein: CASSPRTDHYGYTF.